These 13 T cell receptor beta chains share one sample of origin, sequenced in a study of blood T cell repertoires in COVID-19. The repertoire was sequenced with immunoSEQ multiplex PCR; TCRdb's copy has only in-frame clones and lacks some. The sample lists fewer than 200,000 clones; 82% were seen once. The specimen sequenced was peripheral blood. The receptor set was obtained from a woman older than 75 with acute or convalescent COVID-19.

The chain couples TRBV3-1 (or the pseudogene TRBV3-2) to TRBJ1-6, with D hard to call. V was clipped by 1 base and J by 7 bases, with 14 bases between them. The CDR3 has 16 amino acids. Per germline, CDR1 LGHDT and CDR2 YNNKEL (reference sequence). For the CDR3, the DNA is TGTGCCAGCAGCCAAGTCCGGGGAATAAGGAATTCACCCCTCCACTTT. Its protein is CASSQVRGIRNSPLHF.

The V and J genes are TRBV3-1 (or the pseudogene TRBV3-2) and TRBJ2-7; no clear D gene. There are 13 residues in the CDR3. Trimming pared 6 bases from V and 2 bases from J, leaving 11 bases between. Germline V gene lookup returns CDR1 LGHDT and CDR2 YNNKEL (reference sequence). In DNA, the CDR3 is TGTGCCAGCAGTACCCTAGGAACCTACGAGCAGTACTTC. It specifies CASSTLGTYEQYF.

This clone was counted only a few times. The chain employs TRBV12-3 or TRBV12-4 and TRBJ1-5; D remains unclear. The CDR3 contains 12 residues. V was trimmed by 3 bases and J by 5 bases, leaving 5 bases between them. CDR3 amino acids: CASSFHDQPQHF. CDR3 sequence (DNA): TGTGCCAGCAGTTTTCATGATCAGCCCCAGCATTTT.

The chain uses TRBV5-1 and TRBJ1-1; TRBD1 matches at 8 bases. CDR1 SGHRS and CDR2 YFSETQ come from the germline V gene. Trimming took 4 bases from V and 5 from J; bases not matched to a gene: 13. The length of the CDR3 is 16 residues. CDR3 amino acids: CASSEHLRGRGTEAFF. For the CDR3, the DNA is TGCGCCAGCAGCGAACACCTCAGGGGGCGGGGGACTGAAGCTTTCTTT. Full variable domain (remainder filled in from reference TRBV5-1 and TRBJ1-1): KAGVTQTPRYLIKTRGQQVTLSCSPISGHRSVSWYQQTPGQGLQFLFEYFSETQRNKGNFPGRFSGRQFSNSRSEMNVSTLELGDSALYLCASSEHLRGRGTEAFFGQGTRLTVV.

The chain recombines TRBV30 with TRBJ2-5, with a tentative D call TRBD1 (5 bases). V was trimmed by 0 bases and J by 5 bases, leaving 10 bases between them. Germline lookup yields CDR1 GTSNPN and CDR2 SVGIG (reference sequence). The CDR3 has 13 amino acids. The CDR3 DNA follows: TGTGCCTGGAGTGTACAGGCCCGGGAGACCCAGTACTTC. Translation: CAWSVQARETQYF.

V and J are TRBV7-8 and TRBJ1-3; possible D gene TRBD1, 6 bases. V lost 5 bases to trimming and J lost 3 bases, with 17 bases between them. Germline values: CDR1 SGHVS, CDR2 FQNEAQ. The CDR3 extends over 16 amino acids. In nucleotides, the CDR3 is TGTGCCAGCAGCCCCTTGGCAGGGGCTTTTGGAAACACCATATATTTT. Translation: CASSPLAGAFGNTIYF.

J is TRBJ1-6 and V is TRBV27; a possible D gene is TRBD1 (6 bases). V was shortened by 4 bases and J by 7 bases, with 11 bases between the two germline ends. The germline V gene encodes CDR1 MNHEY and CDR2 SMNVEV (reference sequence). The CDR3 runs 14 residues. The CDR3 nucleotides are TGTGCCAGCAGTTATGGGGGCCGAAATTCACCCCTCCACTTT. Its protein is CASSYGGRNSPLHF.

V gene TRBV27 combines with J gene TRBJ1-2, with 10 bases lining up with TRBD1. V shed 4 bases and J 4 bases; nucleotides not matched to a gene: 3. This CDR3 is built from 14 residues. Germline assignment: CDR1 MNHEY and CDR2 SMNVEV (reference sequence). CDR3 nucleotides: TGTGCCAGCAGTTACGGACAGGGGGTCTATGGCTACACCTTC. Its protein product is CASSYGQGVYGYTF.

The chain combines TRBV6-1 with TRBJ2-7; 9 nucleotides match TRBD1. The junction had 9 bases not matched to a gene; V was cut back by 5 bases and J by 4 bases. Germline V gene lookup returns CDR1 MNHNS and CDR2 SASEGT. The CDR3 has 15 residues. For the CDR3, the DNA is TGTGCCAGCAGTCTCACCGGACAGGGGCTGTACGAGCAGTACTTC. Protein: CASSLTGQGLYEQYF.

The chain links TRBV10-3 to TRBJ1-5; a possible D gene is TRBD1 (6 bases). V was shortened by 0 bases and J by 8 bases, with 14 bases between the two germline ends. The length of the CDR3 is 15 residues. Germline values: CDR1 ENHRY, CDR2 SYGVKD. The CDR3 region is CAISESYGGSEPQHF. CDR3 DNA sequence: TGTGCCATCAGTGAGTCTTATGGGGGCTCGGAGCCCCAGCATTTT.

The genes are TRBV2 and TRBJ1-2, with D hard to call. Germline-derived CDR1 and CDR2 are SNHLY and FYNNEI. The V gene lost 1 base and the J gene lost 5 bases, with 14 bases spanning the gap. CDR3 size: 15 residues. The CDR3 DNA reads TGTGCCAGCAGTGAAGGGGCAGCCCTTACATATGGCTACACCTTC. Residues: CASSEGAALTYGYTF.

The chain is built from TRBV28 and TRBJ2-7, with 8 positions matching TRBD2. In germline, CDR1 is MDHEN, CDR2 SYDVKM. Trimming at V came to 5 bases and at J to 3 bases, leaving 6 bases not matched to a gene. There are 14 residues in the CDR3. The DNA of the CDR3 is TGTGCCAGCAGTCCGGGAGGGGTAATCTACGAGCAGTACTTC. This translates into CASSPGGVIYEQYF.

The rearrangement joins TRBV27 to TRBJ2-1, with TRBD2 identical over 9 bases. Germline trimming cut 5 bases from V and 10 bases from J; bases unmatched to any gene: 18. The CDR3 has 17 residues. The germline gives CDR1 MNHEY, CDR2 SMNVEV (reference sequence). In nucleotides, the CDR3 is TGTGCCAGCAGTCCCCTCCATTTGGCGGGAGGGCAAGGGGAGCAGTTCTTC. Translating gives CASSPLHLAGGQGEQFF.